The clone carrying this T cell receptor (beta chain) was detected only a few times. The data belong to a study of blood T cell repertoires in COVID-19. Turning to the study itself: The United States, Italy and Spain supplied acute and convalescent COVID-19 samples. From T cells, B-cell-depleted T cells, or PBMCs came the material, which was cDNA or gDNA.

As processed by the authors: Counts of nucleated cells, estimated from reference gene primer amplification, were obtained. Produced via immunoSEQ multiplex PCR; TCRdb's table is partial and in-frame only. Clone size and the V and J calls come from that table; the DNA yielded D and trimming. The data contain 200,000 to 250,000 clones, 70% to 90% of them singletons. Looked up from germline, CDR1 is SGHTA and CDR2 is FQGNSA. Unmatched junction bases numbered 11, after V lost 5 bases and J lost 6 bases. The CDR3 spans 16 residues. Sequenced sample: peripheral blood. J is TRBJ2-2 and V is TRBV7-2, with 8 bases fitting TRBD2. The clonotype originates from a woman between 18 and 29 years old who had recovered from COVID-19. The CDR3 is CASSPRLASLAGELFF. The CDR3 region has the DNA TGTGCCAGCAGCCCCCGACTAGCGAGCCTGGCCGGGGAGCTGTTTTTT.